This TCR beta chain was observed in a study of blood T cells in healthy people across ages. The study, taken as a whole, reports: In long-lived donors, naive CD4+ cell counts and diversity exceeded those of aged donors.

Isolating PBMCs gave at least 6.5 million of these cells per sample. To note about this clonotype: The antigen is undetermined.

Between the trimmed V and J ends, which lost 3 bases and 4 bases, there was a span of 15 bases. This CDR3 spans 15 amino acids. Through a sample-barcoded 5' primer and a J-beta primer mix, a second PCR was run for roughly 6 to 12 cycles. Every single cDNA molecule received a tag from a template-switch adaptor with 12 random nucleotides. TCRdb independently ran MiXCR on the 5' RACE reads; one entry per CDR3 protein. The profile shows about 720,000 distinct CDR3 sequences, 22% of them singletons. The V call is TRBV12-3 or TRBV12-4, the J call TRBJ2-5; tentatively, D is TRBD2 (6 bases). Sequenced: blood. The origin of this receptor is an older man in good health. CDR3 DNA sequence: TGTGCCAGCAGTTTGGTGGGGGGAGGTTTAGAGACCCAGTACTTC. Its protein product is CASSLVGGGLETQYF.